This T cell receptor (beta chain) derives from a study of human T cells and chemical hapten exposure. In the study overall: Minor pooled library volume differences mainly drove per-sample TCR yield variation. Whole-study findings and limits: The number of TCRs above 1 in 1000 frequency did not change after DPC sensitization.

Per the study methods: Counting gave a median of around 100,000 TCRs per sample, with values ranging from about 23,224 to 700,000. A single record per CDR3 protein comes from TCRdb applying MiXCR to the RACE reads. What appears here as the V and J calls and clone size reflects TCRdb's work, not the paper's. Here the sample spans roughly 120,000 distinct CDR3 sequences, approximately 9.5% being singletons. This clonotype has a count of ten or more. The antigen is not known. The germline CDR1 and CDR2 sequences are ENHRY and SYGVKD. Trimming removed 2 bases at V and 4 bases at J, with 11 bases between. This CDR3 region has 14 residues. Time point here: healthy volunteer bleed at 2 weeks. RNA extraction used unfractionated whole blood as the source of total RNA.

The chain recombines TRBV10-3 with TRBJ1-1; the D is unclear. Sequenced input: whole blood. The receptor was isolated from a male donor in good health. Some clones in this sample may be carry-over from other donors' samples. The CDR3, as DNA: TGTGCCATCAGTGAGAGGGCGTCGGGCACTGAAGCTTTCTTT. This sequence encodes CAISERASGTEAFF.